A selection of T cell receptor beta chains follows, all from one sample in a study of shared clonotypes between healthy human individuals. TCRdb's copy holds only in-frame clones and misses some; the assay was immunoSEQ multiplex PCR. The sample yields around 2.3 million clones, around 95% seen once. The sequencing sample was made of naive CD4+ T cells sorted from blood. The receptors were sampled from a man between 18 and 29 years old in good health. Both conserved end residues are part of each CDR3. D genes are given only for firm matches. Size is omitted from some rows. Given values are once, few, many or a class for expanded clones.

clone_size,d_call,j_call,v_call,cdr3_nt,cdr3_aa
-,TRBD1,TRBJ1-2,TRBV7-2,TGTGCCAGCAGCTTAGGGGGACAGGGAAATAAGTATGGCTACACCTTC,CASSLGGQGNKYGYTF
-,TRBD2,TRBJ2-7,TRBV6-5,TGTGCCAGCCGACAGACCGGGACTAGCCTATCCGAGCAGTACTTC,CASRQTGTSLSEQYF
-,-,TRBJ1-4,TRBV6-4,TGTGCCAGCAGTGACTCATTCGCCACACGGACAACTAATGAAAAACTGTTTTTT,CASSDSFATRTTNEKLFF
-,-,TRBJ1-5,TRBV9,TGTGCCAGCAGCGCCCTGGGGGGATCGAATCAGCCCCAGCATTTT,CASSALGGSNQPQHF
-,TRBD1,TRBJ1-4,TRBV10-2,TGCGCCAGCAGGCCCCGGGACAGGGCGGAAAAACTGTTTTTT,CASRPRDRAEKLFF
-,-,TRBJ2-1,TRBV7-2,TGTGCCAGCAGCCCTCGGACTACGGGTACCTACAATGAGCAGTTCTTC,CASSPRTTGTYNEQFF
-,-,TRBJ2-1,TRBV4-1,TGCGCCAGCAGCCAAGACTCCGGACAGTACAATGAGCAGTTCTTC,CASSQDSGQYNEQFF
-,-,TRBJ1-5,TRBV5-6,TGTGCCAGCAGCTTGGGAGGGGGGCCGAGTCATCAGCCCCAGCATTTT,CASSLGGGPSHQPQHF
-,-,TRBJ2-5,TRBV5-1,TGCGCCAGCAGCTTGGCCCGGACCGGGGAGACCCAGTACTTC,CASSLARTGETQYF
-,-,TRBJ1-2,TRBV14,TGTGCCAGCAGCCCCGGCAGATTCTATGGCTACACCTTC,CASSPGRFYGYTF
-,-,TRBJ1-3,TRBV18,TGTGCCAGCTCACCTGATACAAGCTCTGGAAACACCATATATTTT,CASSPDTSSGNTIYF
-,TRBD1,TRBJ1-2,TRBV28,TGTGCCAGCAGTTCACAGGGGGCGTTTGGCTACACCTTC,CASSSQGAFGYTF
-,-,TRBJ2-1,TRBV20-1,TGCAGTGCTAGAGTCGTCAATGAGCAGTTCTTC,CSARVVNEQFF
once,TRBD1,TRBJ2-2,TRBV28,TGTGCCACCAAAACCGGGACAGTGAACACCGGGGAGCTGTTTTTT,CATKTGTVNTGELFF
-,TRBD2,TRBJ2-5,TRBV28,TGTGCCAGCAGTTCCCCGTCTAGCGGGGGGTATCAAGAGACCCAGTACTTC,CASSSPSSGGYQETQYF
-,-,TRBJ2-7,TRBV15,TGTGCCACCAGCAGAGAAAGGGGGTCCTACGAGCAGTACTTC,CATSRERGSYEQYF
-,TRBD1,TRBJ2-7,TRBV28,TGTGCCAGCAGTTCCCTTAACAGGGGAAGCTACGAGCAGTACTTC,CASSSLNRGSYEQYF
-,-,TRBJ2-5,TRBV25-1,TGTGCCAGCAGTGAAGCCGGCCTCCAAGAGACCCAGTACTTC,CASSEAGLQETQYF
-,-,TRBJ1-6,TRBV18,TGTGCCAGCTCACCTACAGGGTCCTCCTATAATTCACCCCTCCACTTT,CASSPTGSSYNSPLHF